Reported below is one TCR beta chain. Its antigen is as yet unknown. Construction of naive CD8 libraries employed roughly 20,000 to 1,100,000 sorted cells together with 10%, 30% or 50% RNA. These data belong to a study of molecular identifiers for immune sequencing clone quantification. TCRdb reanalysed the PCR reads using MiXCR and keeps one entry per CDR3 protein. This table has around 460,000 distinct CDR3 sequences, about a quarter appearing once. The CDR3 is 16 amino acids. V lost 0 bases, J lost 0 bases, and 12 bases lay in between. Germline-derived CDR1 and CDR2 are LGHNA and YSLEER. Study results and caveats: Identical TCR molecules sharing a barcode could underestimate highly expanded clone sizes.

This TCR was recovered from a human donor in good health. Some libraries in this study had Jurkat cell RNA spiked in. The V gene is TRBV4-3, the J gene TRBJ2-7; TRBD1 is a possible D gene (5 bases). The sequencing input was naive CD8+ T cells from blood, with Jurkat cell RNA spiked in. The subset was: FACS-sorted CD8+CD4-CCR7+CD45RA+ naive T cells. The CDR3 here is CASSQDRGQHSYEQYF. Written as DNA, the CDR3 is TGCGCCAGCAGCCAAGATAGAGGACAACACTCCTACGAGCAGTACTTC.